These T cell receptor beta chains were read from a single sample in a study of CD8+CD57+ T cells in acquired aplastic anemia. TCRdb passed the reads through MiXCR, listing each CDR3 protein once. The data contain roughly 170,000 distinct CDR3 sequences, almost 50% of them singletons. Sequenced material: sorted CD4+, CD8+, or CD8+CD57+ T cells (not recorded which) from PBMCs. The receptors derive from a human donor with aplastic anemia. Both conserved end residues are part of each CDR3. Fields, in order: D gene, J gene, V gene, clone size, CDR3 DNA, CDR3 protein. The D gene is left open where the match is weak. Clone size appears in some rows only: once, few, many, or a class for an expanded clone.

TRBD1,TRBJ2-3,TRBV4-1,NA,TGCGCCAGCAGCCAAGGACAGGGCCCTTCAGGCATCACAGATACGCAGTATTTT,CASSQGQGPSGITDTQYF
TRBD1,TRBJ2-3,TRBV7-2,NA,TGTGCCAGCAGCTTAGCGCAGGGGACAGGGGAAGATACGCAGTATTTT,CASSLAQGTGEDTQYF
TRBD2,TRBJ2-7,TRBV24-1,NA,TGTGCCACCATTCGATCCCCCTCAGGGCGGGAGCCCTCCTACGAGCAGTACTTC,CATIRSPSGREPSYEQYF
NA,TRBJ2-5,TRBV24-1,NA,TGTGCCACCAGTGATTTGCAGGGGGAGACCCAGTACTTC,CATSDLQGETQYF
NA,TRBJ1-6,TRBV27,NA,TGTGCCACCGCAGTGGGTTCCTATAATTCACCCCTCCACTTT,CATAVGSYNSPLHF
NA,TRBJ2-5,TRBV24-1,many,TGTGCCACCCGGAGGGGTCCAGCCGAGACCCAGTACTTC,CATRRGPAETQYF
TRBD2,TRBJ2-7,TRBV6-6,many,TGTGCCAGCAGTTGGACTAGCTTTCACGAGCAGTACTTC,CASSWTSFHEQYF
NA,TRBJ1-2,TRBV19,NA,TGTGCCAGTAGTCGACAGGACAAAGAGTATGGCTACACCTTC,CASSRQDKEYGYTF
TRBD1,TRBJ1-1,TRBV27,NA,TGTGCCAGCAGTTTAAGGGGGACAGGGAACACTGAAGCTTTCTTT,CASSLRGTGNTEAFF
NA,TRBJ1-5,TRBV2,NA,TGTGCCAGCAGTGGTGCAGTCCCCAATCAGCCCCAGCATTTT,CASSGAVPNQPQHF
NA,TRBJ2-4,TRBV19,NA,TGTGCCAGTAGTATACGGAGCTCCCACATTCAGTACTTC,CASSIRSSHIQYF
NA,TRBJ1-1,TRBV19,many,TGTGCCAGTAGTACAGTAGCGGGGCAGTCAGCTTTCTTT,CASSTVAGQSAFF
NA,TRBJ1-2,TRBV15,NA,TGTGCCACCAGCAAGTTAGTCCCGGGACACTCCTCCAACTATGGCTACACCTTC,CATSKLVPGHSSNYGYTF
NA,TRBJ1-1,TRBV15,NA,TGTGCCACCAGCCCCGACGACGGGGAGATGAACACTGAAGCTTTCTTT,CATSPDDGEMNTEAFF
TRBD2,TRBJ2-1,TRBV11-2,NA,TGTGCCAGCAGTAGCTTGGTCCTAGCGGGTAGCAATGAGCAGTTCTTC,CASSSLVLAGSNEQFF
NA,TRBJ1-1,TRBV20-1,NA,TGCAGTGCTAGAGAAGGAGGGATCGAAAGTGAAGCTTTCTTT,CSAREGGIESEAFF
NA,TRBJ1-1,TRBV7-9,NA,TGTGCCAGCAGGGGGAGGTCTGAAGCTTTCTTT,CASRGRSEAFF
NA,TRBJ1-2,TRBV6-1,many,TGTGCCAGCAGTGAATCAAAGGGTAACTATGGCTACACCTTC,CASSESKGNYGYTF
NA,TRBJ2-7,TRBV20-1,NA,TGCAGTGCTAGAGATACCAGGAACTACGAGCAGTACTTC,CSARDTRNYEQYF
NA,TRBJ1-1,TRBV7-9,once,TGTGCCAGCAGCTTGCGTCAAACAGGAAACACTGAAGCTTTCTTT,CASSLRQTGNTEAFF
TRBD1,TRBJ1-4,TRBV5-1,NA,TGCGCCAGCAGCTTATTGACAGGGGGGAAGGAAAAACTGTTTTTT,CASSLLTGGKEKLFF
NA,TRBJ1-6,TRBV19,NA,TGTGCCAGTAGTATACAAAGAGGGGGTAGCTCCTATAATTCACCCCTCCACTTT,CASSIQRGGSSYNSPLHF
TRBD2,TRBJ2-5,TRBV10-3,NA,TGTGCCATCAGTGAGGCCGGGACTAGCGGAGAAGAGACCCAGTACTTC,CAISEAGTSGEETQYF
NA,TRBJ2-3,TRBV2,many,TGTGCCAGCAGCCCGTTGGGGGGAGCCACAGATACGCAGTATTTT,CASSPLGGATDTQYF
TRBD2,TRBJ2-7,TRBV20-1,many,TGCAGTGCTAGACCCCCGCTAGCGGGGTACGGATACGAGCAGTACTTC,CSARPPLAGYGYEQYF
NA,TRBJ1-6,TRBV4-1,NA,TGCGCCAGCAGCCAGGAGTGGGGTTGGTCGGCCCTCCACTTT,CASSQEWGWSALHF
TRBD2,TRBJ2-5,TRBV5-6,NA,TGTGCCAGCAGCTTGTTCGGACTAGGGCGAGGGACCCAGTACTTC,CASSLFGLGRGTQYF
NA,TRBJ2-3,TRBV24-1,NA,TGTGCCGCCAGTAGTCCCGGGCTCAGCACAGATACGCAGTATTTT,CAASSPGLSTDTQYF
NA,TRBJ2-7,TRBV6-5,NA,TGTGCCATCAGTTCGGGCGGGATCGGGTACGAGCAGTACTTC,CAISSGGIGYEQYF
NA,TRBJ1-5,TRBV12-3/TRBV12-4,many,TGTGCCAGCAGTTTTAATAATCGCAATCAGCCCCAGCATTTT,CASSFNNRNQPQHF
TRBD2,TRBJ2-1,TRBV5-1,NA,TGCGCCAGCAGCCTCGGACTAGCGGGGGTGATCTACAATGAGCAGTTCTTC,CASSLGLAGVIYNEQFF
NA,TRBJ1-2,TRBV6-1,many,TGTGCCAGCAGTGAAATCAGGGGCTATGGCTACACCTTC,CASSEIRGYGYTF
NA,TRBJ2-7,TRBV20-1,NA,TGCAGTGCTAGAGGTCGGCTTAACTACGAGCAGTACTTC,CSARGRLNYEQYF
TRBD2,TRBJ2-7,TRBV6-1,many,TGTGCCAGCAGTCGGGTAGGAAGCGGGGGTTACGAGCAGTACTTC,CASSRVGSGGYEQYF
NA,TRBJ1-6,TRBV20-1,few,TGCAGTGCTAGATTAACGACGACCGATTTCCTTTCACCCCTCCACTTT,CSARLTTTDFLSPLHF